This T cell receptor beta chain is drawn from a study of breast tumors, draining lymph nodes, adjacent tissues. Notes on the study in general: Most tumor T cells seemingly derive from lymph node, then expand in tumor. Tumor repertoires ranked between lymph nodes and nontumor tissue in diversity, with V and J gene preferences. Luminal-like breast cancer showed significantly greater tumor-nontumor repertoire similarity than basal-like breast cancer did.

Germline V lookup: CDR1 MNHEY, CDR2 SVGAGI. Termini included, the CDR3 measures 22 amino acids. From the multiplex PCR reads, TCRdb called clonotypes with MiXCR, one entry per CDR3 protein. The data show around 290,000 distinct CDR3 sequences, over 30% seen once. Only one count was recorded for this clonotype. Its antigen is currently unknown. The limits of the CDR3 on the DNA are not certain, so only TCRdb's listed CDR3 is given. Breast cancer patients provided tissue from their axillary draining lymph nodes. The clonotype originates from a female donor with breast cancer. Some clones in this sample may be carry-over from other donors' samples. The chain links TRBV6-5 to TRBJ2-2; TRBD1, the D gene given by the table, was not confirmed from the DNA. The sequencing input was axillary lymph node tissue. The CDR3 sequence is CASSYDRAYEQYFGPGTGELFF.